This T cell receptor (beta chain) was identified in a study of CD8 T cells in ankylosing spondylitis. Germline V lookup: CDR1 GTSNPN, CDR2 SVGIG (reference sequence). The CDR3 extends over 14 amino acids. V lost 3 bases and J lost 5, with 16 bases in between. Making use of molecular barcodes, quantitative 5'-RACE generated TCR beta libraries. TCRdb called the 5' RACE reads again in MiXCR, with one record for every CDR3 protein. The sample contains hundreds of thousands of distinct CDR3 sequences, about 10% of which appear only once. Study results and caveats: Reportedly, significant enrichment of disease-linked clones occurred in matched ankylosing spondylitis synovial fluid. Previously reported in reactive arthritis synovial fluid and blood were some of the motif variants. Disease-linked clones had a CD8+ phenotype and relatively low frequency in peripheral blood. For ankylosing spondylitis blood, a TCR beta motif of seven to nine highly homologous variants appeared characteristic.

This clonotype was observed a few times. Its antigen is currently unknown. The V call is TRBV30, the J call TRBJ1-2; no reliable D call. The material sequenced was blood, either unsorted or a sorted T cell fraction (not recorded which). The clonotype originates from a male donor with ankylosing spondylitis. The CDR3 protein is CAWSVLRRSYGYTF. The CDR3 DNA is TGTGCCTGGAGCGTTCTAAGGAGGTCTTATGGCTACACCTTC.